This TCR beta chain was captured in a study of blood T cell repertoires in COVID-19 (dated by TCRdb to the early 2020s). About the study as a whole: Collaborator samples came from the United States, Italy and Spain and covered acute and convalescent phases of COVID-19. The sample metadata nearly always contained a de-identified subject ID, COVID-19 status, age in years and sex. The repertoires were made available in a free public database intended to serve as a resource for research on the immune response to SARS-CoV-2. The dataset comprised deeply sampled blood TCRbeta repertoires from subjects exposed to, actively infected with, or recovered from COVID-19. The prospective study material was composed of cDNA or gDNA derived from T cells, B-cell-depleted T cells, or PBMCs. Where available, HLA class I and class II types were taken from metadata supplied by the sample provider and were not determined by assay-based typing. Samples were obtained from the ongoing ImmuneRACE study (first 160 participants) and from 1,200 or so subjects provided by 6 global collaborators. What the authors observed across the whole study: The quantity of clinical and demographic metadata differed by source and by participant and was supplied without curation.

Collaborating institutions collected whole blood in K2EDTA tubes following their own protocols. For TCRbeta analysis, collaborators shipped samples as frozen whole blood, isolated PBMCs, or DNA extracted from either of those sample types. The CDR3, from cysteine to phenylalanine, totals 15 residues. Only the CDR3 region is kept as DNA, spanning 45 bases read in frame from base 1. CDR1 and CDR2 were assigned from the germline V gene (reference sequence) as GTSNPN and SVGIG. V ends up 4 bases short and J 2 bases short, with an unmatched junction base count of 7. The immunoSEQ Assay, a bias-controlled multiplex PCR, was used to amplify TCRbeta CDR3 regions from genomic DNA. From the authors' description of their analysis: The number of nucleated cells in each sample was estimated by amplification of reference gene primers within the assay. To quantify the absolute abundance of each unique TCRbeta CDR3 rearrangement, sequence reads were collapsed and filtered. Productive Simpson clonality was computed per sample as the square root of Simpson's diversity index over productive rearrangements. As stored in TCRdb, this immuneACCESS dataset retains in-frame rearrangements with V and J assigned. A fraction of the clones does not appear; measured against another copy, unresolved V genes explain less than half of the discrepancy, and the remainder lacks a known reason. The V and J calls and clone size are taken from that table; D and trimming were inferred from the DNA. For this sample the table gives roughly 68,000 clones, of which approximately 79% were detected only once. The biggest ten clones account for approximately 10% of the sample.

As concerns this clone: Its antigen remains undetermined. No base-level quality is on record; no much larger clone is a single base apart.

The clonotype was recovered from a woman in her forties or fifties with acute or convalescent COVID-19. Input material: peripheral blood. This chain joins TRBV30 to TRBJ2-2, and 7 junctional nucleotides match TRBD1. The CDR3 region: CAWNPGQANTGELFF. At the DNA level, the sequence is TGTGCCTGGAATCCCGGACAGGCAAACACCGGGGAGCTGTTTTTT.